The rows below give T cell receptor beta chains drawn from one sample of a study of post-analysis software for immune sequencing data. Each CDR3 protein gets one entry after TCRdb re-called the PCR reads with MiXCR. The sample lists approximately 690,000 distinct CDR3 sequences, roughly three fifths occurring once. Sequencing used blood. Receptors were obtained from a girl aged 2-10 years with multiple sclerosis. Each CDR3 is given with its conserved first and last residue. Each record gives: J gene, V gene, D gene, clone size, CDR3 DNA, CDR3 protein. The D gene is left open where the match is weak. Size values are once, few and many counts, or a class for expanded clones, and some rows have none.

J gene: TRBJ2-5
V gene: TRBV29-1
D gene: -
clone size: once
CDR3 DNA: TGCAGCGTTCCCGGGACCCCAGAGACCCAGTACTTC
CDR3 protein: CSVPGTPETQYF

J gene: TRBJ2-6
V gene: TRBV20-1
D gene: -
clone size: -
CDR3 DNA: TGCAGTGCTAGAGCGGCCGGGGCCAACGTCCTGACTTTC
CDR3 protein: CSARAAGANVLTF

J gene: TRBJ2-7
V gene: TRBV6-1
D gene: TRBD1
clone size: -
CDR3 DNA: TGTGCCAGCAGTGACACGGACAGGTTCTACGAGCAGTACTTC
CDR3 protein: CASSDTDRFYEQYF

J gene: TRBJ1-1
V gene: TRBV20-1
D gene: -
clone size: -
CDR3 DNA: TGCAGTGCTAGGAGGGCAGGGGCCATGAACACTGAAGCTTTCTTT
CDR3 protein: CSARRAGAMNTEAFF

J gene: TRBJ2-3
V gene: TRBV11-2
D gene: TRBD2
clone size: -
CDR3 DNA: TGTGCCAGCAGCCTAGTCTTCGGGCGGGGGGGCCGCTCAGATACGCAGTATTTT
CDR3 protein: CASSLVFGRGGRSDTQYF

J gene: TRBJ1-4
V gene: TRBV25-1
D gene: -
clone size: -
CDR3 DNA: TGTGCCAGCAGTCTGCTTAATGAAAAACTGTTTTTT
CDR3 protein: CASSLLNEKLFF

J gene: TRBJ2-3
V gene: TRBV6-5
D gene: -
clone size: few
CDR3 DNA: TGTGCCAGCAGTGCACCTCGGCTAGGGGGGGATACGCAGTATTTT
CDR3 protein: CASSAPRLGGDTQYF

J gene: TRBJ2-5
V gene: TRBV5-1
D gene: TRBD2
clone size: few
CDR3 DNA: TGCGCCAGCAGCCGGGGGGAGGACCTAGAGACCCAGTACTTC
CDR3 protein: CASSRGEDLETQYF

J gene: TRBJ2-1
V gene: TRBV6-2/TRBV6-3
D gene: -
clone size: few
CDR3 DNA: TGTGCCAGCGCCGTTACTAGTAACAAGGGCGATGAGCAGTTCTTC
CDR3 protein: CASAVTSNKGDEQFF

J gene: TRBJ2-7
V gene: TRBV29-1
D gene: -
clone size: few
CDR3 DNA: TGCAGCGTTGAAGTCGGGGCAGAGTACGAGCAGTACTTC
CDR3 protein: CSVEVGAEYEQYF

J gene: TRBJ2-1
V gene: TRBV29-1
D gene: -
clone size: -
CDR3 DNA: TGCAGCGTCCCCTCTCCTAACGGTGAGCAGTTCTTC
CDR3 protein: CSVPSPNGEQFF

J gene: TRBJ1-2
V gene: TRBV6-6
D gene: -
clone size: -
CDR3 DNA: TGTGCCAGCAGTTACTCGAACGGGAACTATGGCTACACCTTC
CDR3 protein: CASSYSNGNYGYTF

J gene: TRBJ2-1
V gene: TRBV9
D gene: TRBD2
clone size: -
CDR3 DNA: TGTGCCAGCAGCGGCGGGACTAGCGGGGGGGCCTTATATGAGCAGTTCTTC
CDR3 protein: CASSGGTSGGALYEQFF

J gene: TRBJ1-2
V gene: TRBV7-9
D gene: -
clone size: few
CDR3 DNA: TGTGCCAGCAGCTTAGGACCTCAAGGCTACACCTTC
CDR3 protein: CASSLGPQGYTF

J gene: TRBJ2-1
V gene: TRBV3-1
D gene: -
clone size: -
CDR3 DNA: TGTGCCAGCAGCCAAGAAACGAGCTACAATGAGCAGTTCTTC
CDR3 protein: CASSQETSYNEQFF

J gene: TRBJ2-7
V gene: TRBV21-1
D gene: -
clone size: -
CDR3 DNA: TGTGCCAGCAGACCTTCTGACGAGCAGTACTTC
CDR3 protein: CASRPSDEQYF

J gene: TRBJ2-1
V gene: TRBV5-5
D gene: -
clone size: -
CDR3 DNA: TGTGCCAGCAGCTTAGGAGTTCTCGGGGGTGAGCAGTTCTTC
CDR3 protein: CASSLGVLGGEQFF

J gene: TRBJ2-5
V gene: TRBV7-2
D gene: -
clone size: few
CDR3 DNA: TGTGCCAGCAGTCCGACAGGAGTCCAAGAGACCCAGTACTTC
CDR3 protein: CASSPTGVQETQYF

J gene: TRBJ2-1
V gene: TRBV6-5
D gene: TRBD2
clone size: -
CDR3 DNA: TGTGCCAGCAGTGCTTCTAGCGGGATTAGTGAGCAGTTCTTC
CDR3 protein: CASSASSGISEQFF

J gene: TRBJ2-3
V gene: TRBV7-9
D gene: TRBD1
clone size: -
CDR3 DNA: TGTGCCAGCAGCTTAGTACGACAGGGGGTACCGGATACGCAGTATTTT
CDR3 protein: CASSLVRQGVPDTQYF

J gene: TRBJ2-3
V gene: TRBV10-3
D gene: -
clone size: -
CDR3 DNA: TGTGCCATCAGGGACACCCCTAGCACAGATACGCAGTATTTT
CDR3 protein: CAIRDTPSTDTQYF

J gene: TRBJ2-1
V gene: TRBV10-3
D gene: -
clone size: -
CDR3 DNA: TGTGCCATCAGTGACCAGGGACGTTCGAATGAGCAGTTCTTC
CDR3 protein: CAISDQGRSNEQFF

J gene: TRBJ1-2
V gene: TRBV12-3/TRBV12-4
D gene: -
clone size: -
CDR3 DNA: TGTGCCAGCAGTTGGGGGGACCCCTGGGCTAACTATGGCTACACCTTC
CDR3 protein: CASSWGDPWANYGYTF

J gene: TRBJ2-1
V gene: TRBV5-6
D gene: -
clone size: -
CDR3 DNA: TGTGCCAGCAGCTTTGGATCCCCTTACAATGAGCAGTTCTTC
CDR3 protein: CASSFGSPYNEQFF

J gene: TRBJ2-5
V gene: TRBV29-1
D gene: TRBD1
clone size: -
CDR3 DNA: TGCAGCGTTGAAGATTGGCCTACAGGGGTGACCCAGTACTTC
CDR3 protein: CSVEDWPTGVTQYF

J gene: TRBJ2-3
V gene: TRBV7-6
D gene: -
clone size: -
CDR3 DNA: TGTGCCAGCAGCAGGGAGGAGGGTACGCAGTATTTT
CDR3 protein: CASSREEGTQYF

J gene: TRBJ2-1
V gene: TRBV6-2/TRBV6-3
D gene: -
clone size: few
CDR3 DNA: TGTGCCAGCAGTTACAAGATTAGGACAGTGCCATATGAGCAGTTCTTC
CDR3 protein: CASSYKIRTVPYEQFF

J gene: TRBJ1-2
V gene: TRBV3-1
D gene: -
clone size: -
CDR3 DNA: TGTGCCAGCAGCCAAGGGGATGGCTACACCTTC
CDR3 protein: CASSQGDGYTF

J gene: TRBJ2-7
V gene: TRBV20-1
D gene: -
clone size: -
CDR3 DNA: TGCAGTGCTTCGGGACTTCCGAACGAGCAGTACTTC
CDR3 protein: CSASGLPNEQYF

J gene: TRBJ2-3
V gene: TRBV6-5
D gene: TRBD2
clone size: few
CDR3 DNA: TGTGCCAGCAGGCGGGGGAATACGCAGTATTTT
CDR3 protein: CASRRGNTQYF

J gene: TRBJ2-7
V gene: TRBV7-6
D gene: TRBD1
clone size: -
CDR3 DNA: TGTGCCAGCAGCTCGCACCTCCCGGGACAGGGTGTCATAAGTGACGAGCAGTACTTC
CDR3 protein: CASSSHLPGQGVISDEQYF

J gene: TRBJ2-5
V gene: TRBV5-1
D gene: -
clone size: -
CDR3 DNA: TGCGCCAGCAGCTCATCGACAACACAAGAGACCCAGTACTTC
CDR3 protein: CASSSSTTQETQYF

J gene: TRBJ2-7
V gene: TRBV10-3
D gene: TRBD2
clone size: -
CDR3 DNA: TGTGCCATCAAAGCTAGCGGGACCTACGAGCAGTACTTC
CDR3 protein: CAIKASGTYEQYF

J gene: TRBJ1-1
V gene: TRBV6-5
D gene: TRBD1
clone size: -
CDR3 DNA: TGTGCCAGCAGTTACGGACAGGGCAGAACTGAAGCTTTCTTT
CDR3 protein: CASSYGQGRTEAFF

J gene: TRBJ1-2
V gene: TRBV29-1
D gene: -
clone size: -
CDR3 DNA: TGCAGCGTCTCCGGGACACCTACCTATGGCTACACCTTC
CDR3 protein: CSVSGTPTYGYTF

J gene: TRBJ2-7
V gene: TRBV27
D gene: TRBD1
clone size: once
CDR3 DNA: TGTGCCAGCAGAGGGACAGAGCGCTACGAGCAGTACTTC
CDR3 protein: CASRGTERYEQYF

J gene: TRBJ2-5
V gene: TRBV12-3/TRBV12-4
D gene: TRBD2
clone size: few
CDR3 DNA: TGTGCCAGCAGGCTAGCGGGGGGGCGGGAGACCCAGTACTTC
CDR3 protein: CASRLAGGRETQYF

J gene: TRBJ1-4
V gene: TRBV6-5
D gene: -
clone size: -
CDR3 DNA: TGTGCCAGCACCGATTGGACGGCTAATGAAAAACTGTTTTTT
CDR3 protein: CASTDWTANEKLFF

J gene: TRBJ2-1
V gene: TRBV7-2
D gene: -
clone size: -
CDR3 DNA: TGTGCCAGCAGCTTAGTTAACTTTTGCAATGAGCAGTTCTTC
CDR3 protein: CASSLVNFCNEQFF

J gene: TRBJ2-5
V gene: TRBV29-1
D gene: -
clone size: -
CDR3 DNA: TGCAGCGTTGAAGCCGGTTATCAAGAGACCCAGTACTTC
CDR3 protein: CSVEAGYQETQYF

J gene: TRBJ2-1
V gene: TRBV7-6
D gene: -
clone size: -
CDR3 DNA: TGTGCCAGCAGCTTCGAATCGCCGTTCAATGAGCAGTTCTTC
CDR3 protein: CASSFESPFNEQFF

J gene: TRBJ2-3
V gene: TRBV11-2
D gene: TRBD2
clone size: few
CDR3 DNA: TGTGCCAGCAGCTTAACCCCGACTAGCGGGCACACAGATACGCAGTATTTT
CDR3 protein: CASSLTPTSGHTDTQYF

J gene: TRBJ2-3
V gene: TRBV29-1
D gene: TRBD2
clone size: many
CDR3 DNA: TGCAGCGTTGCACTTAGCGGGTTCACAGATACGCAGTATTTT
CDR3 protein: CSVALSGFTDTQYF

J gene: TRBJ1-5
V gene: TRBV20-1
D gene: TRBD1
clone size: -
CDR3 DNA: TGCAGTGCTAGAGAAACTACTAGGACAGGGGCCAATCAGCCCCAGCATTTT
CDR3 protein: CSARETTRTGANQPQHF

J gene: TRBJ2-1
V gene: TRBV7-2
D gene: -
clone size: -
CDR3 DNA: TGTGCCAGCAGCTTAGCAACCGGCCCGACCTTCTCCTGCAATGAGCAGTTCTTC
CDR3 protein: CASSLATGPTFSCNEQFF

J gene: TRBJ1-2
V gene: TRBV20-1
D gene: -
clone size: -
CDR3 DNA: TGCAGTGCTAGAGATCATCAGGGAGGCTATGGCTACACCTTC
CDR3 protein: CSARDHQGGYGYTF

J gene: TRBJ2-4
V gene: TRBV6-6
D gene: -
clone size: -
CDR3 DNA: TGTGCCAGCAGTTACTCGGGGGTGGGGATAGCCAAAAACATTCAGTACTTC
CDR3 protein: CASSYSGVGIAKNIQYF

J gene: TRBJ2-1
V gene: TRBV6-2/TRBV6-3
D gene: TRBD2
clone size: once
CDR3 DNA: TGTGCCAGCAGTAAGCCGGGACTAGCCGTCAATGAGCAGTTCTTC
CDR3 protein: CASSKPGLAVNEQFF

J gene: TRBJ2-5
V gene: TRBV3-1
D gene: -
clone size: few
CDR3 DNA: TGTGCCAGCAGCCAGGCACAGGGACGAGAGACCCAGTACTTC
CDR3 protein: CASSQAQGRETQYF

J gene: TRBJ2-5
V gene: TRBV5-1
D gene: -
clone size: few
CDR3 DNA: TGCGCCAGCAGCTTGTTGAGGCAGCAAGAGACCCAGTACTTC
CDR3 protein: CASSLLRQQETQYF

J gene: TRBJ1-5
V gene: TRBV6-2/TRBV6-3
D gene: -
clone size: -
CDR3 DNA: TGTGCCAGCAGGGCAGGGTCCCTGGGCAATCAGCCCCAGCATTTT
CDR3 protein: CASRAGSLGNQPQHF

J gene: TRBJ1-2
V gene: TRBV7-9
D gene: -
clone size: -
CDR3 DNA: TGTGCCAGCAGCCCCGGGCAGGGGATCGGTGGCTACACCTTC
CDR3 protein: CASSPGQGIGGYTF

J gene: TRBJ2-7
V gene: TRBV20-1
D gene: -
clone size: few
CDR3 DNA: TGCAGTGCTAGAGATGCGGCCCTCGCCAACCCCTACGAGCAGTACTTC
CDR3 protein: CSARDAALANPYEQYF

J gene: TRBJ2-7
V gene: TRBV29-1
D gene: TRBD1
clone size: few
CDR3 DNA: TGCAGCCCCCAAGGTGGGGACAGCGTCTACGAGCAGTACTTC
CDR3 protein: CSPQGGDSVYEQYF

J gene: TRBJ2-5
V gene: TRBV29-1
D gene: TRBD2
clone size: -
CDR3 DNA: TGCAGCGTTGAAGTGGGACTAGCGCGAGAGACCCAGTACTTC
CDR3 protein: CSVEVGLARETQYF

J gene: TRBJ2-3
V gene: TRBV12-3/TRBV12-4
D gene: TRBD1
clone size: few
CDR3 DNA: TGTGCCAGCAGTTTAGCGCCCGGACAGGGGGCCTATACGCAGTATTTT
CDR3 protein: CASSLAPGQGAYTQYF

J gene: TRBJ1-2
V gene: TRBV6-6
D gene: TRBD1
clone size: -
CDR3 DNA: TGTGCCAGCAGTTACTCGGGGACAGAACCTTATGGCTACACCTTC
CDR3 protein: CASSYSGTEPYGYTF

J gene: TRBJ1-4
V gene: TRBV6-2/TRBV6-3
D gene: -
clone size: -
CDR3 DNA: TGTGCCAGCAGTTACTCGAATGCGACGGGGGAGGGCGAAAAACTGTTTTTT
CDR3 protein: CASSYSNATGEGEKLFF

J gene: TRBJ2-7
V gene: TRBV3-1
D gene: -
clone size: few
CDR3 DNA: TGTGCCAGCAGCCAAGATTGGAAATTCCACGAGCAGTACTTC
CDR3 protein: CASSQDWKFHEQYF